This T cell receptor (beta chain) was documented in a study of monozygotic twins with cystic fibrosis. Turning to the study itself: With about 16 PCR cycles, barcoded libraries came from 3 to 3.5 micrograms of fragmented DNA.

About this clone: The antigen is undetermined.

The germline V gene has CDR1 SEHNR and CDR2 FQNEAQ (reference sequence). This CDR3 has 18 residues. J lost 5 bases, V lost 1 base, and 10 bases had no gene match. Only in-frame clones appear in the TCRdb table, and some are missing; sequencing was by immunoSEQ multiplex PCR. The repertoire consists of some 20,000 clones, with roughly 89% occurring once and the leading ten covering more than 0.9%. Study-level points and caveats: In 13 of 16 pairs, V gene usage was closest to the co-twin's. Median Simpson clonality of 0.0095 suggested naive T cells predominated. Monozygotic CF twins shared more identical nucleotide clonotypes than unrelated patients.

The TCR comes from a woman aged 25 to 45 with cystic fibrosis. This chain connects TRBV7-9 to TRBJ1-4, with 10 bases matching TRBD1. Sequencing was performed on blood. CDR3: CASSLGDRGRLWNEKLFF. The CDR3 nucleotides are TGTGCCAGCAGCTTAGGGGACAGGGGCAGACTTTGGAATGAAAAACTGTTTTTT.